The 29 T cell receptor beta chains below were found in one sample sequenced in a study of long-term antiretroviral therapy in people with HIV. An immunoSEQ assay, version v3.0, was performed at survey level. Generated by immunoSEQ multiplex PCR, the TCRdb table keeps only in-frame clones and is missing some. The data hold tens of thousands of clones, with roughly 96% observed a single time. Material: unsorted PBMCs, obtained 6 to 6.5 years after starting antiretroviral therapy. Every receptor here comes from a man aged 25 to 40 with HIV.

This chain uses TRBV9 with TRBJ1-3; D is perhaps TRBD1 (5 bases). Trimming shortened V by 3 bases and J by 0 bases, and 10 bases separated the two germline ends. The CDR3 runs to 15 residues. CDR1 is SGDLS and CDR2 is YYNGEE in the germline V gene. The CDR3 nucleotides read TGTGCCAGCAGCGACAGGTTGGACTCTGGAAACACCATATATTTT. This gives the protein CASSDRLDSGNTIYF.

V usage is TRBV5-1 and J usage is TRBJ2-7; 8 positions agree with TRBD1. Germline V gene data show CDR1 as SGHRS and CDR2 as YFSETQ. V trimming: 1 base; J trimming: 5 bases; junction bases outside the gene matches: 11. This CDR3 has 16 amino acids. The chain's CDR3 is CASSLSSGGEGDEQYF. The CDR3 region has the DNA TGCGCCAGCAGCTTGAGTTCAGGGGGCGAAGGGGACGAGCAGTACTTC.

The chain joins TRBV27 to TRBJ2-7; TRBD2 matches at 8 bases. This CDR3 has 16 amino acids. Unmatched junction bases numbered 12, after V lost 6 bases and J lost 2 bases. From germline, CDR1 is MNHEY and CDR2 SMNVEV (reference sequence). The CDR3 DNA sequence: TGTGCCAGCAGCCCGGGGATGACTAGCGTCACCTACGAGCAGTACTTC. Protein sequence: CASSPGMTSVTYEQYF.

The CDR3 region has the DNA TGTGCCAGCAGTTACGGCGGGGGGGCAGATACGCAGTATTTT. Protein: CASSYGGGADTQYF. The chain uses TRBV7-3 and TRBJ2-3; 9 bases align to TRBD2. CDR1 and CDR2 from the germline V gene are SGHTA and FQGTGA. Trimming at V came to 6 bases and at J to 4 bases, leaving 5 bases not matched to a gene. The CDR3 has 14 residues.

This sequence joins TRBV29-1 and TRBJ2-6, with D tentatively TRBD2 (5 bases). The CDR3 consists of 16 residues. The germline V and J ends were trimmed by 5 bases and 3 bases, with 17 bases remaining between them. The germline V gene encodes CDR1 SQVTM and CDR2 ANQGSEA. The CDR3 here is CSVLAGRIGGANVLTF. CDR3 nucleotide sequence: TGCAGCGTTCTCGCGGGCCGTATAGGTGGGGCCAACGTCCTGACTTTC.

This clone was seen just once. The genes are TRBV28 and TRBJ1-2, with unresolved D. Germline assignment: CDR1 MDHEN and CDR2 SYDVKM. Trimming took 4 bases from V and 4 from J, leaving 10 bases between them. This CDR3 contains 13 residues. CDR3 region: CASSSANVYGYTF. DNA of the CDR3: TGTGCCAGCAGTTCCGCTAATGTCTATGGCTACACCTTC.

This sequence joins TRBV13 and TRBJ2-7; no clear D. V shed 2 bases and J shed 0 bases, with 8 bases lying between them. Germline V gene lookup returns CDR1 PRHDT and CDR2 FYEKMQ (reference sequence). The CDR3 loop spans 14 amino acids. DNA for the CDR3: TGTGCCAGCAGCTTACAGATGCGCTCCTACGAGCAGTACTTC. It is translated as CASSLQMRSYEQYF. The full variable domain, in which reference TRBV13 and TRBJ2-7 provide the parts outside the CDR3, is AAGVIQSPRHLIKEKRETATLKCYPIPRHDTVYWYQQGPGQDPQFLISFYEKMQSDKGSIPDRFSAQQFSDYHSELNMSSLELGDSALYFCASSLQMRSYEQYFGPGTRLTVT.

The V and J genes are TRBV6-1 and TRBJ1-2, with D possibly being TRBD1 (6 bases). Germline lookup yields CDR1 MNHNS and CDR2 SASEGT. V was pared by 6 bases and J by 3 bases, with 8 bases between. The CDR3 is 12 residues long. CDR3: CASSRTDYGYTF. DNA of the CDR3: TGTGCCAGCAGCAGGACAGACTATGGCTACACCTTC.

The CDR3 DNA sequence: TGTGCCAGCAGCAATCCCGGGGGCGAGAGGGATACGCAGTATTTT. This codes for CASSNPGGERDTQYF. The V call is TRBV6-5, the J call TRBJ2-3, with D tentatively TRBD1 or TRBD2 (6 bases each). Germline lookup yields CDR1 MNHEY and CDR2 SVGAGI. This CDR3 spans 15 amino acids. The V end lost 6 bases, the J end lost 6 bases, and 19 bases lay between the germline ends.

V and J are TRBV28 and TRBJ2-7, with 10 positions matching TRBD2. The CDR3 totals 14 residues. Germline V lookup: CDR1 MDHEN, CDR2 SYDVKM. J gave up 3 bases and V 4 bases, and 3 bases lay outside the gene matches. DNA of the CDR3: TGTGCCAGCAGTTCTAGCGGGAGAGGCTACGAGCAGTACTTC. This gives the protein CASSSSGRGYEQYF.

In this sample, this clone turned up once. The chain is built from TRBV6-5 and TRBJ1-2, with D unclear. CDR1 is MNHEY, CDR2 SVGAGI, per germline. Trimming pared 5 bases from V and 3 bases from J, leaving 10 bases between. The CDR3 is 13 residues long. Written as DNA, the CDR3 is TGTGCCAGCAGTGAACTGGAATACTATGGCTACACCTTC. Its translation is CASSELEYYGYTF.

The CDR3 loop reads CASSLTGYGYNEQFF. CDR3 nucleotide sequence: TGTGCCAGCAGCTTGACTGGATATGGGTACAATGAGCAGTTCTTC. The chain combines TRBV9 with TRBJ2-1; D ambiguous. Per the germline V gene, CDR1 is SGDLS and CDR2 is YYNGEE. This CDR3 has 15 residues. Trimming removed 4 bases at V and 4 bases at J, with 15 bases between. Drawing the rest from reference TRBV9 and TRBJ2-1, the complete variable domain is DSGVTQTPKHLITATGQRVTLRCSPRSGDLSVYWYQQSLDQGLQFLIQYYNGEERAKGNILERFSAQQFPDLHSELNLSSLELGDSALYFCASSLTGYGYNEQFFGPGTRLTVL.

The V call is TRBV7-9, the J call TRBJ1-1; perhaps TRBD1 as D (6 bases). This CDR3 comprises 12 residues. Germline V gene lookup returns CDR1 SEHNR and CDR2 FQNEAQ (reference sequence). Trimming left V 3 bases short and J 9 bases short, with 11 bases between. The CDR3 here is CASSFRQEQAFF. The CDR3 bases are TGTGCCAGCAGCTTTCGACAGGAGCAAGCTTTCTTT.

This chain connects TRBV19 to TRBJ1-2; D may be TRBD1 (5 bases). The CDR3 is 12 amino acids. V was cut by 7 bases and J by 7 bases, with 13 bases left in between. Germline V gene lookup returns CDR1 LNHDA and CDR2 SQIVND (reference sequence). The DNA for the CDR3 is TGTGCCAGTAACGGGCAGGGCTTTGGCTACACCTTC. It specifies CASNGQGFGYTF.

The V and J genes are TRBV6-5 and TRBJ1-5; perhaps TRBD1 as D (6 bases). Per germline, CDR1 MNHEY and CDR2 SVGAGI. The V end was cut by 8 bases, the J end by 4 bases, with 18 bases between. This CDR3 comprises 15 residues. The chain's CDR3 is CASRFRQETNQPQHF. The CDR3 DNA reads TGTGCCAGCCGATTCCGACAGGAGACTAATCAGCCCCAGCATTTT.

The CDR3 region is CASSENSRGGWQPQHF. The CDR3 DNA follows: TGTGCCAGCAGTGAAAACAGTCGGGGCGGTTGGCAGCCCCAGCATTTT. The V and J genes are TRBV2 and TRBJ1-5, with a possible D match to TRBD1 (5 bases). The CDR3 is 16 amino acids. CDR1 SNHLY and CDR2 FYNNEI come from the germline V gene. Trimming removed 2 bases from V and 7 bases from J, with 18 bases in between. Drawing the rest from reference TRBV2 and TRBJ1-5, the complete variable domain is EPEVTQTPSHQVTQMGQEVILRCVPISNHLYFYWYRQILGQKVEFLVSFYNNEISEKSEIFDDQFSVERPDGSNFTLKIRSTKLEDSAMYFCASSENSRGGWQPQHFGDGTRLSIL.

The chain has TRBV27 and TRBJ2-7; D unresolved. The germline V and J ends were trimmed by 6 bases and 5 bases, with 17 bases remaining between them. Germline lookup yields CDR1 MNHEY and CDR2 SMNVEV (reference sequence). CDR3 length: 14 residues. CDR3 DNA: TGTGCCAGCAGCCCTCCCCTCCTCCCGCACGAGCAGTACTTC. This gives the protein CASSPPLLPHEQYF.

This clone came up once. The J gene is TRBJ2-7, the V gene TRBV7-9; 16 nucleotides match TRBD2. This CDR3 has 16 residues. The germline CDR1 and CDR2 sequences are SEHNR and FQNEAQ (reference sequence). V was clipped by 3 bases and J by 4 bases; unmatched bases: 3. Here the CDR3 DNA reads TGTGCCAGCAGCTTGGGGACTAGCGGGAGGGAGTACGAGCAGTACTTC. Translating gives CASSLGTSGREYEQYF.

The V and J genes are TRBV5-1 and TRBJ2-7; no firm D call. From germline, CDR1 is SGHRS and CDR2 YFSETQ. V lost 4 bases to trimming and J lost 4 bases, with 12 bases between them. The CDR3 is 13 residues long. CDR3 sequence (DNA): TGCGCCAGCAGCCCCCAGACGGTTTACGAGCAGTACTTC. Its protein product is CASSPQTVYEQYF.

This chain uses TRBV6-1 with TRBJ1-2, with D maybe TRBD1 (6 bases). This CDR3 is built from 14 residues. V was cut by 7 bases and J by 8 bases, with 20 bases left in between. Germline V lookup: CDR1 MNHNS, CDR2 SASEGT. This CDR3 is CASTLPEQGGGYTF. In nucleotides, the CDR3 is TGTGCCAGCACCCTCCCGGAACAGGGTGGAGGCTACACCTTC.

The sample holds one count of this clone. The chain couples TRBV15 to TRBJ1-5; D gene uncertain. The CDR3 runs to 12 residues. Germline V lookup: CDR1 LNHNV, CDR2 YYDKDF (reference sequence). V was trimmed by 0 bases and J by 7 bases, leaving 4 bases between them. CDR3: CATSRDIQPQHF. The DNA of the CDR3 is TGTGCCACCAGCAGAGATATACAGCCCCAGCATTTT. The complete variable domain, with remaining parts taken from reference TRBV15 and TRBJ1-5, reads DAMVIQNPRYQVTQFGKPVTLSCSQTLNHNVMYWYQQKSSQAPKLLFHYYDKDFNNEADTPDNFQSRRPNTSFCFLDIRSPGLGDTAMYLCATSRDIQPQHFGDGTRLSIL.

This rearrangement joins TRBV10-3 to TRBJ1-6; D gene unclear. The germline V and J ends were trimmed by 3 bases and 3 bases, with 9 bases remaining between them. From germline, CDR1 is ENHRY and CDR2 SYGVKD. CDR3 size: 15 residues. DNA for the CDR3: TGTGCCATCAGTGACACCATGGACTATAATTCACCCCTCCACTTT. Residues: CAISDTMDYNSPLHF.

V and J are TRBV5-4 and TRBJ1-3; TRBD1 matches 7 bases. This CDR3 has 14 residues. V was pared by 5 bases and J by 3 bases, with 5 bases of the junction left unmatched. In germline, CDR1 is SGHNT, CDR2 YYREEE (reference sequence). The CDR3 sequence: CASSSRDSGNTIYF. DNA for the CDR3: TGTGCCAGCAGTTCCCGGGACAGTGGAAACACCATATATTTT.

The chain has TRBV29-1 and TRBJ1-2; D remains unclear. The CDR3 has 13 residues. With 5 bases removed from V and 2 bases from J, the gap between germline ends came to 12 bases. Germline CDR1 reads SQVTM; CDR2 reads ANQGSEA. The CDR3 DNA is TGCAGCGTTATCGCAGGCTTAAACTATGGCTACACCTTC. The encoded protein is CSVIAGLNYGYTF. The full variable domain, with the rest looked up from reference TRBV29-1 and TRBJ1-2, is SAVISQKPSRDICQRGTSLTIQCQVDSQVTMMFWYRQQPGQSLTLIATANQGSEATYESGFVIDKFPISRPNLTFSTLTVSNMSPEDSSIYLCSVIAGLNYGYTFGSGTRLTVV.

V and J are TRBV6-1 and TRBJ1-1, with D unclear. The CDR3 runs to 15 residues. CDR1 is MNHNS, CDR2 SASEGT, per germline. The V end was cut by 7 bases, the J end by 6 bases, with 21 bases between. Here the CDR3 DNA reads TGTGCCAGCAAGTGGTCCTTAGCCCTAGACCCTGAAGCTTTCTTT. Translated, it gives CASKWSLALDPEAFF.

V is TRBV11-2 and J is TRBJ1-6; a weak D match, TRBD1 (5 bases). This CDR3 region has 16 residues. The germline V gene has CDR1 SGHAT and CDR2 FQNNGV. The V and J ends lost 5 bases and 1 base respectively, with 12 bases between them. The CDR3 bases are TGTGCCAGCAGCCCCCAGACAGCGTCCTATAATTCACCCCTCCACTTT. It encodes CASSPQTASYNSPLHF.

J is TRBJ1-5 and V is TRBV10-3, with unresolved D. This CDR3 is built from 11 residues. CDR1 ENHRY and CDR2 SYGVKD come from the germline V gene. Deletions cut 3 bases from V and 9 bases from J, with 6 bases between. The CDR3 reads CAISDPGPQHF. DNA of the CDR3: TGTGCCATCAGTGACCCGGGGCCCCAGCATTTT.

V gene TRBV13 combines with J gene TRBJ2-1; 8 nucleotides match TRBD2. The CDR3 covers 16 residues. Unmatched junction bases numbered 12, after V lost 4 bases and J lost 7 bases. CDR1 PRHDT and CDR2 FYEKMQ come from the germline V gene (reference sequence). The CDR3 nucleotides are TGTGCCAGCAGCTCGTTCCTAACGGGGGGGCGTAATGAGCAGTTCTTC. Amino acid sequence: CASSSFLTGGRNEQFF.

This chain links TRBV28 with TRBJ1-2, with a tentative D call TRBD1 (5 bases). Germline V gene data show CDR1 as MDHEN and CDR2 as SYDVKM. V was trimmed by 7 bases and J by 3 bases, leaving 12 bases between them. This CDR3 has 13 amino acids. The CDR3 DNA is TGTGCCAGCAAAGTTGGACACCACTATGGCTACACCTTC. This gives the protein CASKVGHHYGYTF.